This T cell receptor (beta chain) was sequenced for a study of blood T cell repertoires in COVID-19. Study overall: PBMCs, B-cell-depleted T cells, or T cells provided the cDNA or gDNA that made up the material.

The J segment lost 6 bases and the V segment lost 2 bases, leaving 10 bases of the junction unmatched. This CDR3 contains 17 residues. Germline loops: CDR1 KGHDR, CDR2 SFDVKD. In the original analysis: Nucleated cell number was recorded as an estimate derived from reference gene primer amplification. The protocol was immunoSEQ multiplex PCR, while the TCRdb copy is restricted to in-frame clones and leaves out a portion. D and trimming come from the DNA, and the V and J calls and clone size come from that table. Of some 150,000 clones in the sample, roughly 88% were seen once. The TCR comes from a woman aged 55-70 years with acute or convalescent COVID-19. The chain combines TRBV24-1 with TRBJ1-1, with 11 bases lining up with TRBD1. The material sequenced was peripheral blood. The CDR3 DNA is TGTGCCACCAGTGATTCCCGGACAGGGGGCGTTTTCGCTGAAGCTTTCTTT. It yields the protein CATSDSRTGGVFAEAFF.